The sequence of this TCR beta chain was determined in a study of Ad26.COV2.S vaccination and SARS-CoV-2 variants (dated by TCRdb to the early 2020s). Background for the entire study: Vaccine-arm donors came from COV1001, a multicentre, randomized, double-blind, placebo-controlled phase I-IIa trial of Ad26.COV2.S in healthy adults. Ad26.COV2.S was administered intramuscularly at 5 x 10^10 or 1 x 10^11 viral particles, either as a single shot or as two shots given 56 days apart. TCRbeta repertoire sequencing served as the tool for gauging how specific and how broad the SARS-CoV-2-reactive T cell receptors were following Ad26.COV2.S vaccination. A total of roughly 30 samples were included in the TCR-sequenced set, comprising around 19 Ad26.COV2.S vaccine recipients, 5 placebo recipients and 8 SARS-CoV-2 convalescent individuals. Trial participants were randomized into five groups of five, in which low-dose or high-dose Ad26.COV2.S was given once or twice, or placebo was given on both occasions. Investigators remained blinded to trial group allocation during experiments and outcome assessment.

The meaning of the sample's treatment or condition label: roughly 19 received Ad26.COV2.S at low or high dose, single or two shots; roughly 5 received placebo; per-sample allocation not given. For vaccine and placebo recipients, repertoires were sequenced using samples collected on day 63 after the first injection. Cohort 1b enrolled 25 adults aged 18-55 years at a single site in Boston, USA, between 29 July and 7 August 2020. Ad26.COV2.S was a replication-incompetent adenovirus type 26 vector expressing a prefusion-stabilized SARS-CoV-2 spike protein from the original Wuhan strain. The immunoSEQ Assay was the method used to sequence TCRbeta CDR3 regions. After extraction, genomic DNA underwent amplification by bias-controlled multiplex PCR, followed by high-throughput sequencing. The authors processed their data as follows. To quantify the absolute abundance of each unique TCRbeta CDR3 region, sequences were collapsed and filtered. T cell fraction was estimated by normalization of TCRbeta template counts to usable DNA, with usable DNA being measured through amplification of reference genes present in all nucleated cells. Repertoire TCRs were annotated as SARS-CoV-2-specific by exact matching of V gene, CDR3 amino acid sequence and J gene to a known reactive TCR set. The reference SARS-CoV-2 TCR set was derived from MIRA and filtered for enrichment in COVID-19-positive ImmuneCODE repertoires, a step that removed public or cross-reactive TCRs. Using the MIRA antigens, annotated TCRs were further analysed by specific ORF or by position within an ORF. Breadth was defined as the number of annotated unique rearrangements divided by the total number of unique productive rearrangements, and depth was defined as the summed frequency of the annotated unique rearrangements. Group comparisons of TCR breadth used two-sided Wilcoxon rank-sum tests. Drawn from immuneACCESS, this table holds only the in-frame rearrangements with V and J called that TCRdb kept. Clones are partly lost; checked studies trace under half to an unresolved V gene and leave the rest unexplained. From that table come the V and J calls and clone size; the DNA was used to work out D and trimming. This sample is represented by about 400,000 clones; 88% of them were singletons. Of the sample, 3.6% is held by the ten largest clones.

Per the germline V gene, MGHRA is the CDR1 and YSYEKL is the CDR2. Measured from the cysteine to the phenylalanine, the CDR3 is 13 residues long. Just CDR3 DNA is preserved here, 39 bases in frame from base 1. V drops 0 bases and J drops 4 bases, leaving 6 bases in between. Beyond this particular receptor, the publication reports: Substantial breadth of spike-specific CD8+ and CD4+ T cell responses was reported after vaccination. The study was not powered to compare responses between vaccine doses or regimens. Ad26.COV2.S recipients had higher spike-specific TCR breadth than placebo recipients (P = 0.0014). The authors noted that total T cell responses may have been underestimated by the TCR breadth and depth analyses. Comparable non-spike TCR breadth was observed between vaccine and placebo recipients, consistent with only spike being contained in the vaccine.

In its sample, this clone was seen once. Its antigen has not been determined. No per-base quality is available; no much larger clone lies one base away. Sequenced here: peripheral blood, sampled in a trial of Ad26.COV2.S vaccine versus placebo. This receptor chain uses TRBV4-1 and TRBJ1-2; the D gene identity is not certain. The TCR sequence derives from a person between 18 and 65 years old who received the Ad26.COV2.S COVID-19 vaccine or a placebo. The DNA sequence is given as TGCGCCAGCAGCCAAGAAAGGGTCTATGGCTACACCTTC. Its protein product is CASSQERVYGYTF.